This T cell receptor (beta chain) was captured in a study of T cell changes during pregnancy in multiple sclerosis (dated by TCRdb to between 2018 and 2021). Study-level background: In women with multiple sclerosis, the researchers looked at how the T cell repertoire shifted as pregnancy progressed.

To note about this clone: Its antigen is still unknown. One base away there is no much larger clone; base qualities are not given.

Trimming removed 5 bases from V and 3 bases from J; the gene matches leave 9 bases unexplained. Reading from cysteine to phenylalanine, the CDR3 counts 17 amino acids. Kept here is only the CDR3 DNA, which spans 51 bases and is read in frame from base 1. Sequences LNHDA (CDR1) and SQIVND (CDR2) are obtained from the germline V gene (reference sequence). Library prep was done by the immunoSEQ multiplex PCR assay. TCRdb took this table from immuneACCESS and kept in-frame rearrangements with V and J called. Such tables lack part of the clones; where checked against another copy, unresolved V genes explain under half of the gap, and the rest is unexplained. This sample gives around 58,000 clones in total; less than 95% of them show up just once. Almost 0.5% of the sample is taken by the ten largest.

This specimen was CD4+ T cells from peripheral blood mononuclear cells, taken after pregnancy. This clonotype was sampled from a female donor in good health, enrolled as a control in a pregnancy study. The chain is made from TRBV19 and TRBJ2-2, with 10 bases matching TRBD2. In nucleotide form, the sequence is TGTGCCAGTAGTTCCGAGCGGGGGGGTGTGCACACCGGGGAGCTGTTTTTT. This codes for CASSSERGGVHTGELFF.